This T cell receptor (delta chain) was sequenced in a study of Vδ1+ human thymocytes. Study-level results: About 20% of thymic delta-chain sequences were Vdelta2, with few Vdelta3, unlike blood Vdelta1+ controls. Highly polyclonal TRG and TRD repertoires with Gaussian CDR3 length distributions appeared in thymus. TRD repertoires were essentially private, unlike widely shared TRG clonotypes.

The template was reverse-transcribed extracted RNA. CDR3 amplicons came from multiplex PCR with pooled V-gene forward and constant-region reverse primers. TCRdb re-processed the multiplex PCR reads using CATT. The repertoire holds about 73,000 delta-chain clones, around 35% seen once, with under 0.3% in the top ten. Of note for this clone: The antigen is unknown.

Alphabeta T cells were depleted, then CD3+ Vdelta1+ Vdelta2- thymocytes were FACS-sorted. Vdelta1+ thymocyte sorts reached between about 96% and 99.6% purity. V was shortened by 4 bases and J by 3 bases, with 33 bases between the two germline ends. CDR1 and CDR2 (germline): TSWWSYY, QGS. The CDR3 contains 21 residues. The chain employs TRDV1 and TRDJ1, with a possible D match to TRDD2 (5 bases). The receptor's source is a boy younger than two who had congenital heart surgery. The sample consisted of Vdelta1+ gamma-delta thymocytes from the thymus. Subset given: FACS-sorted CD3+ TCRalphabeta- TCRVdelta1+ TCRVdelta2- thymocytes. The CDR3: CALGAMEPSSRGGSGADKLIF. DNA of the CDR3: TGTGCTCTTGGGGCGATGGAGCCTTCTTCCCGTGGAGGATCCGGGGCCGATAAACTCATCTTT.